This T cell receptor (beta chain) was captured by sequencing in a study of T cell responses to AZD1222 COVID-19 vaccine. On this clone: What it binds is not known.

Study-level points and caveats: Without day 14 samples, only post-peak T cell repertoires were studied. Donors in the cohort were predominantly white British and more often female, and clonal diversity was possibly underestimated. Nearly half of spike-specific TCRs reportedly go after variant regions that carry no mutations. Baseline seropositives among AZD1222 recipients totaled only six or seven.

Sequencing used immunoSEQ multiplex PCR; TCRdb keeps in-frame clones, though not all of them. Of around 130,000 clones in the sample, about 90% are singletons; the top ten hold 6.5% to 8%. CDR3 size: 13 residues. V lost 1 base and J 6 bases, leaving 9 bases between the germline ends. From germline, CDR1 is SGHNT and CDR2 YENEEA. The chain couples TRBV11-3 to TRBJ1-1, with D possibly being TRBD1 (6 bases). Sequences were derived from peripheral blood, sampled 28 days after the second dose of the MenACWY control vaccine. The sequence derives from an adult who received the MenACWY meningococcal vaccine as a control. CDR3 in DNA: TGTGCCAGCAGCTTAGGGGGGCCCGCTGAAGCTTTCTTT. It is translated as CASSLGGPAEAFF. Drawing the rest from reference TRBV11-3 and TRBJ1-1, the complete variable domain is EAGVVQSPRYKIIEKKQPVAFWCNPISGHNTLYWYLQNLGQGPELLIRYENEEAVDDSQLPKDRFSAERLKGVDSTLKIQPAELGDSAVYLCASSLGGPAEAFFGQGTRLTVV.